This T cell receptor (beta chain) was found in a study of CD8 T cells in Susac syndrome. cDNA came from about 0.5 to 1 ug RNA primed by random hexamers. Multiplex immunoSEQ PCR targeted 54 Vbeta and 13 Jbeta TCR beta segments. TCRdb re-analysed the immunoSEQ multiplex PCR reads in MiXCR, keeping a single row per CDR3 protein. This sample carries roughly 200,000 distinct CDR3 sequences, about 94% of them seen once, and the ten largest clones take around 0.11%. TCR beta sequencing was performed on blood CD8+ and CD4+ T cells. This clonotype was recorded once. V lost 0 bases, J lost 4 bases, and 10 bases stayed unmatched. CDR1 is LGHNA, CDR2 YNFKEQ, per germline. CDR3 length: 17 amino acids.

Sequencing was carried out using CD4+ T cells from PBMCs. V and J are TRBV4-2 and TRBJ2-7, with 9 bases matching TRBD1. The receptor was derived from a human donor in good health. CDR3 in amino acids: CASSQDLGGQGGYEQYF. The CDR3 region has the DNA TGTGCCAGCAGCCAAGACCTAGGGGGACAGGGTGGGTACGAGCAGTACTTC.